A single sample is the source of the 25 T cell receptor beta chains below, sequenced in a study of shared T cell receptors in the human thymus. Generated by immunoSEQ multiplex PCR, the TCRdb table keeps only in-frame clones and is missing some. The sample holds 500,000 to 750,000 clones; 70% to 90% are singletons and the top ten take 0.01%. The same sample was also used in a study of human thymus T cells.

The sequenced sample was thymocytes. Receptors originate from a boy younger than two with a congenital heart defect.

V usage is TRBV25-1 and J usage is TRBJ1-1, with D perhaps matching TRBD1 (5 bases). The CDR3 spans 13 residues. The V end was cut by 2 bases, the J end by 8 bases, with 12 bases between. Germline CDR1 reads MGHDK; CDR2 reads SYGVNS. The CDR3 loop is CASSEIRGGEAFF. The CDR3 DNA follows: TGTGCCAGCAGTGAAATCCGGGGGGGGGAAGCTTTCTTT.

This chain links TRBV7-9 with TRBJ1-1; 7 nucleotides align to TRBD1. V shed 5 bases, J shed 4 bases, and the junction held 13 bases outside the gene matches. The germline gives CDR1 SEHNR, CDR2 FQNEAQ (reference sequence). The CDR3 is made up of 16 amino acids. Here the CDR3 reads CASSPTVDRVVTEAFF. CDR3 nucleotides: TGTGCCAGCAGCCCAACGGTCGACAGGGTGGTCACTGAAGCTTTCTTT.

This chain links TRBV19 with TRBJ1-1; 8 nucleotides agree with TRBD1. V gave up 3 bases and J gave up 3 bases; unmatched junction bases: 0. Germline V gives CDR1 LNHDA, CDR2 SQIVND (reference sequence). The CDR3 runs 13 residues. The CDR3 nucleotides are TGTGCCAGTAGTATGGACAGGGACACTGAAGCTTTCTTT. Translated: CASSMDRDTEAFF.

The chain employs TRBV14 and TRBJ2-3, with 12 bases fitting TRBD2. Germline V CDR1 and CDR2: SGHDN, FVKESK. The CDR3 has 16 amino acids. The junction had 4 bases not matched to a gene; V was cut back by 1 base and J by 5 bases. In nucleotides, the CDR3 is TGTGCCAGCAGCCAAGGACTAGCGGGAGATCTAGATACGCAGTATTTT. It translates to CASSQGLAGDLDTQYF. Drawing the rest from reference TRBV14 and TRBJ2-3, the complete variable domain is EAGVTQFPSHSVIEKGQTVTLRCDPISGHDNLYWYRRVMGKEIKFLLHFVKESKQDESGMPNNRFLAERTGGTYSTLKVQPAELEDSGVYFCASSQGLAGDLDTQYFGPGTRLTVL.

The chain employs TRBV27 and TRBJ2-6, with 8 nucleotides matching TRBD1. Germline CDR1 and CDR2: MNHEY and SMNVEV (reference sequence). With V trimmed by 5 bases and J by 2 bases, 8 bases remained unmatched. The CDR3 covers 17 residues. CDR3 residues: CASSPRPGGPGANVLTF. The DNA of the CDR3 is TGTGCCAGCAGTCCCCGGCCAGGGGGCCCTGGGGCCAACGTCCTGACTTTC.

The V and J genes are TRBV14 and TRBJ2-5; TRBD2 agrees at 7 bases. Losses at the gene ends were 3 bases for V and 4 bases for J; bases not matched to a gene: 8. The CDR3 has 15 residues. Germline V gene data show CDR1 as SGHDN and CDR2 as FVKESK. CDR3 DNA sequence: TGTGCCAGCAGCCATCGATCCGGGGAGGGAGAGACCCAGTACTTC. The encoded protein is CASSHRSGEGETQYF.

The chain uses TRBV4-2 and TRBJ2-1, with 8 bases that match TRBD2. J lost 6 bases, V lost 4 bases, and 8 bases had no gene match. The germline V gene has CDR1 LGHNA and CDR2 YNFKEQ. The CDR3 totals 15 residues. CDR3 sequence: CASSPVERESNEQFF. The CDR3 DNA follows: TGTGCCAGCAGCCCGGTGGAGCGGGAGAGCAATGAGCAGTTCTTC.

The chain links TRBV5-5 to TRBJ2-3, with D perhaps TRBD2 (7 bases). The CDR3 is 15 amino acids. Per germline, CDR1 SGHKS and CDR2 YYEKEE (reference sequence). Trimming stripped 0 bases from V and 3 bases from J, with 11 bases between. CDR3 residues: CASSLARGGTDTQYF. The DNA of the CDR3 is TGTGCCAGCAGCTTGGCCAGGGGAGGGACAGATACGCAGTATTTT. The full variable domain, in which reference TRBV5-5 and TRBJ2-3 provide the parts outside the CDR3, is DAGVTQSPTHLIKTRGQQVTLRCSPISGHKSVSWYQQVLGQGPQFIFQYYEKEERGRGNFPDRFSARQFPNYSSELNVNALLLGDSALYLCASSLARGGTDTQYFGPGTRLTVL.

V gene TRBV5-1 combines with J gene TRBJ2-7; 10 nucleotides align to TRBD2. CDR1 is SGHRS and CDR2 is YFSETQ in the germline V gene. This CDR3 is built from 16 residues. V shed 4 bases, J shed 0 bases, and the junction held 7 bases outside the gene matches. CDR3: CASSPRTSGASYEQYF. The DNA of the CDR3 is TGCGCCAGCAGCCCCAGGACTAGCGGAGCCTCCTACGAGCAGTACTTC.

The genes are TRBV7-9 and TRBJ2-7, with TRBD2 identical over 13 bases. J gave up 2 bases and V 2 bases, and 3 bases lay outside the gene matches. Germline CDR1 is SEHNR and CDR2 is FQNEAQ (reference sequence). The CDR3 is 16 amino acids. This CDR3 reads CASSLYTSGRAYEQYF. The CDR3 DNA follows: TGTGCCAGCAGCTTATATACTAGCGGGAGGGCCTACGAGCAGTACTTC.

CDR3 residues: CSVNRLAKSGETQYF. DNA of the CDR3: TGCAGCGTCAACCGACTAGCCAAAAGTGGGGAGACCCAGTACTTC. The rearrangement joins TRBV29-1 to TRBJ2-5; 7 positions agree with TRBD2. V was clipped by 6 bases and J by 5 bases; unmatched bases: 15. CDR1 and CDR2 (germline): SQVTM, ANQGSEA. CDR3 size: 15 residues.

The rearrangement uses TRBV5-1 and TRBJ2-7; 8 nucleotides match TRBD2. The germline V gene has CDR1 SGHRS and CDR2 YFSETQ. The V gene end was trimmed by 3 bases and the J gene end by 2 bases; junction bases not matched to a gene: 10. CDR3 length: 16 residues. CDR3: CASSSSGGRGPYEQYF. CDR3 nucleotide sequence: TGCGCCAGCAGCTCGTCGGGAGGGAGGGGCCCCTACGAGCAGTACTTC. Variable domain in full (rest from reference TRBV5-1 and TRBJ2-7): KAGVTQTPRYLIKTRGQQVTLSCSPISGHRSVSWYQQTPGQGLQFLFEYFSETQRNKGNFPGRFSGRQFSNSRSEMNVSTLELGDSALYLCASSSSGGRGPYEQYFGPGTRLTVT.

This chain's CDR3 is CASRTGTSSYEQYF. CDR3 coding DNA: TGCGCCAGCAGGACCGGGACTAGCTCCTACGAGCAGTACTTC. The chain links TRBV4-1 to TRBJ2-7, with 8 bases fitting TRBD2. This CDR3 comprises 14 residues. Germline CDR1 and CDR2: MGHRA and YSYEKL. V gave up 6 bases and J gave up 0 bases; unmatched junction bases: 4.

The CDR3 spells CASSFVRGPTDTQYF. For the CDR3, the DNA is TGTGCCAGCAGTTTTGTAAGGGGGCCCACAGATACGCAGTATTTT. The chain carries TRBV27 and TRBJ2-3; TRBD1 aligns across 7 bases. Germline CDR1 MNHEY, CDR2 SMNVEV (reference sequence). There are 15 residues in the CDR3. V lost 3 bases to trimming and J lost 2 bases; unmatched junction nucleotides: 5.

In its sample, this clone was seen a few times. V usage is TRBV2 and J usage is TRBJ1-1; D ambiguous. Trimming pared 7 bases from V and 1 base from J, leaving 10 bases between. CDR3 length: 13 amino acids. Germline V CDR1 and CDR2: SNHLY, FYNNEI. The CDR3 sequence: CASIIRQNTEAFF. For the CDR3, the DNA is TGTGCCAGCATTATTAGACAGAACACTGAAGCTTTCTTT.

This chain uses TRBV6-5 with TRBJ2-3; the D gene is possibly TRBD1 (5 bases). CDR1 MNHEY and CDR2 SVGAGI come from the germline V gene. The CDR3 runs 13 residues. V gave up 10 bases and J gave up 1 base, with 12 bases separating them. The CDR3 sequence: CATKGNRTDTQYF. CDR3 nucleotide sequence: TGTGCCACCAAGGGGAATCGCACAGATACGCAGTATTTT.

The genes are TRBV6-5 and TRBJ2-7, with 8 bases identical to TRBD1. Germline V gene lookup returns CDR1 MNHEY and CDR2 SVGAGI. CDR3 length equals 15 residues. Losses at the gene ends were 0 bases for V and 7 bases for J; bases not matched to a gene: 8. CDR3 DNA sequence: TGTGCCAGCAGTTACTCTAGAGACAGGGGAGTTGAGCAGTACTTC. Translation gives CASSYSRDRGVEQYF.

The chain recombines TRBV11-3 with TRBJ2-1, with D maybe TRBD1 (5 bases). V shed 5 bases and J shed 0 bases, with 8 bases lying between them. CDR3 length equals 14 residues. CDR1 and CDR2 (germline): SGHNT, YENEEA. The CDR3: CASSHRSSYNEQFF. CDR3 nucleotides: TGTGCCAGCAGCCACAGGAGCTCCTACAATGAGCAGTTCTTC.

The chain combines TRBV25-1 with TRBJ2-5; TRBD2 might be the D (5 bases). The CDR3 contains 16 residues. Germline V gene data show CDR1 as MGHDK and CDR2 as SYGVNS. Between the trimmed V and J ends, which lost 2 bases and 4 bases, there was a span of 17 bases. DNA of the CDR3: TGTGCCAGCAGTGAAGGCCCCCCACTAGTTGGAGAGACCCAGTACTTC. It encodes CASSEGPPLVGETQYF. Drawing the rest from reference TRBV25-1 and TRBJ2-5, the complete variable domain is EADIYQTPRYLVIGTGKKITLECSQTMGHDKMYWYQQDPGMELHLIHYSYGVNSTEKGDLSSESTVSRIRTEHFPLTLESARPSHTSQYLCASSEGPPLVGETQYFGPGTRLLVL.

V usage is TRBV7-8 and J usage is TRBJ2-7; TRBD2 might be the D (5 bases). The CDR3 has 15 amino acids. V was trimmed by 2 bases and J by 3 bases, leaving 14 bases between them. In germline, CDR1 is SGHVS, CDR2 FQNEAQ. The CDR3 DNA reads as TGTGCCAGCAGCTTACGCGGCCGGAGGTTCTACGAGCAGTACTTC. Protein product: CASSLRGRRFYEQYF.

This clone was recorded once. V usage is TRBV10-3 and J usage is TRBJ2-3; 7 nucleotides line up with TRBD2. Trimming took 3 bases from V and 0 from J; bases not matched to a gene: 6. Germline CDR1 reads ENHRY; CDR2 reads SYGVKD. This CDR3 spans 16 amino acids. The CDR3 DNA sequence: TGTGCCATCAGTGATCCTAGCGGATCTAGCACAGATACGCAGTATTTT. Residues: CAISDPSGSSTDTQYF.

This clone was seen just once. The CDR3 protein is CASMPFGGNYGYTF. The CDR3 DNA is TGTGCCAGCATGCCGTTCGGCGGTAACTATGGCTACACCTTC. This chain uses TRBV27 with TRBJ1-2; D uncertain. Trimming pared 7 bases from V and 1 base from J, leaving 13 bases between. This CDR3 is 14 amino acids long. Germline CDR1 reads MNHEY; CDR2 reads SMNVEV (reference sequence).

The gene calls are TRBV28 and TRBJ1-5, with a tentative D call TRBD1 (6 bases). The germline CDR1 and CDR2 sequences are MDHEN and SYDVKM. Trimming left V 5 bases short and J 0 bases short, with 14 bases between. The CDR3 covers 16 residues. CDR3 sequence (DNA): TGTGCCAGCAGTAAGACAGGATACTATAGCAATCAGCCCCAGCATTTT. Protein product: CASSKTGYYSNQPQHF.

The rearrangement joins TRBV13 to TRBJ2-3; tentative D call: TRBD2 (5 bases). This CDR3 is built from 16 residues. Germline CDR1 PRHDT, CDR2 FYEKMQ (reference sequence). The ends were cut back, 6 bases at V and 6 bases at J, with 22 bases in the middle. CDR3 coding DNA: TGTGCCAGCAGACCCCAAGAGGGCCTCCCCCGGGATACGCAGTATTTT. Translated: CASRPQEGLPRDTQYF.

CDR3 in DNA: TGTGCCAGCAACGACGGGGGATGGACCCAGCATTTT. It translates to CASNDGGWTQHF. This sequence joins TRBV6-6 and TRBJ1-5, with D perhaps matching TRBD1 (5 bases). Per germline, CDR1 MNHNY and CDR2 SVGAGI (reference sequence). The CDR3 is 12 amino acids. V dropped 7 bases and J dropped 11 bases, with 15 bases sitting between them.